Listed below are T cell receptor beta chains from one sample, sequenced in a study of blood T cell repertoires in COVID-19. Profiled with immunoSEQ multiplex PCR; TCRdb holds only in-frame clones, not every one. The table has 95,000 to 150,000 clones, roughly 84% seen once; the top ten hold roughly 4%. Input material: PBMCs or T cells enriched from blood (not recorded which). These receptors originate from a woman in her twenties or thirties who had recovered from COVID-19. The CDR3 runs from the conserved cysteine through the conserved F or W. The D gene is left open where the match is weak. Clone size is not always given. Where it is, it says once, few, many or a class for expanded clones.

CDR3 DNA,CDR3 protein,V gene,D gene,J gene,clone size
TGTGCCAGCAGTCGTAGCGGGGGCTACGAGCAGTACTTC,CASSRSGGYEQYF,TRBV6-5,TRBD2,TRBJ2-7,once
TGTGCCAGCAGCCAACAAGGGACTAGCTCCTACGAGCAGTACTTC,CASSQQGTSSYEQYF,TRBV3-1/TRBV3-2,TRBD2,TRBJ2-7,few
TGCAGCGTTGTCGTGGCTAGCATCGAGCAGTTCTTC,CSVVVASIEQFF,TRBV29-1,.,TRBJ2-1,.
TGTGCCAGCAGCCCGATAAGCAGGGGCAATCTTAACAATTCACCCCTCCACTTT,CASSPISRGNLNNSPLHF,TRBV7-9,.,TRBJ1-6,.
TGTGCCAGCAGTTACGCGGGGACTGAAGCTTTCTTT,CASSYAGTEAFF,TRBV6-5,.,TRBJ1-1,few
TGTGCCAGCAGCCCGTTAGTGGGCCCGGCAGATACGCAGTATTTT,CASSPLVGPADTQYF,TRBV14,.,TRBJ2-3,.
TGTGCCAGCAGTTTGGGGTATACAGGAAACTATGGCTACACCTTC,CASSLGYTGNYGYTF,TRBV6-5,.,TRBJ1-2,.
TGTGCCAGCAGCTTCCTATATAGCAATCAGCCCCAGCATTTT,CASSFLYSNQPQHF,TRBV7-2,.,TRBJ1-5,.
TGTGCCAGCGCCCGGGGGACAGGGTTGGGTCAGCCCCAGCATTTT,CASARGTGLGQPQHF,TRBV27,TRBD1,TRBJ1-5,.
TGCAGCGCTCCCGGGACAAGAGAGGGCGAGCAGTACTTC,CSAPGTREGEQYF,TRBV29-1,.,TRBJ2-7,.
TGCAGCGTTGCAACGACATATAACACCGGGGAGCTGTTTTTT,CSVATTYNTGELFF,TRBV29-1,.,TRBJ2-2,.
TGCGCCAGCAGCCCTCGGGCCCGCAGGGAGGACGAGCAGTACTTC,CASSPRARREDEQYF,TRBV4-1,.,TRBJ2-7,once
TGTGCCAGCAGCTTGGCTCGCGGGGGAGCCTACGAGCAGTACTTC,CASSLARGGAYEQYF,TRBV5-4,TRBD2,TRBJ2-7,.
TGTGCCAGCAGCTTTAGCGGGAGGAGAGGAGAGACCCAGTACTTC,CASSFSGRRGETQYF,TRBV11-1,TRBD2,TRBJ2-5,.
TGTGCCAGCAGGAGACAGGGGCGGTTTTCACCCCTCCACTTT,CASRRQGRFSPLHF,TRBV28,TRBD1,TRBJ1-6,.